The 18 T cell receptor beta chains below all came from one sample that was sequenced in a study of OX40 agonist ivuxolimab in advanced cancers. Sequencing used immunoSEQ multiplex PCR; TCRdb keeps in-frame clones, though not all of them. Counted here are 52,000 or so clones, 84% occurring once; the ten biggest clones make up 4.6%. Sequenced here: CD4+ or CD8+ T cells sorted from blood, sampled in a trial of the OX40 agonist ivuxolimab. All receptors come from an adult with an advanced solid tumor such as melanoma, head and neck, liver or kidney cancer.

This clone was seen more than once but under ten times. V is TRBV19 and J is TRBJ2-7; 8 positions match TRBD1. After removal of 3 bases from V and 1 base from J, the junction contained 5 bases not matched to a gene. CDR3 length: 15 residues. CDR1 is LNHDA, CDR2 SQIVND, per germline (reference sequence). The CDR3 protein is CASSISQGASYEQYF. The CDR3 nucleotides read TGTGCCAGTAGTATTTCGCAGGGGGCATCCTACGAGCAGTACTTC.

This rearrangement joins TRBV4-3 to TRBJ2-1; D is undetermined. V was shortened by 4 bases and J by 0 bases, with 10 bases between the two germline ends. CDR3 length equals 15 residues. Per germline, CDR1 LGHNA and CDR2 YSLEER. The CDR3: CASSPQVYSYNEQFF. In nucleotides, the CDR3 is TGCGCCAGCAGCCCCCAGGTTTACTCCTACAATGAGCAGTTCTTC.

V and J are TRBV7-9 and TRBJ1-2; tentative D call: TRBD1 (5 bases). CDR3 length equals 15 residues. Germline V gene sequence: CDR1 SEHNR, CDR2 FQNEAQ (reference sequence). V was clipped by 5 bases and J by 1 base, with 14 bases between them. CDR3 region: CASSLTGTFNYGYTF. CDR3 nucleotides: TGTGCCAGCAGCCTCACCGGGACCTTTAACTATGGCTACACCTTC. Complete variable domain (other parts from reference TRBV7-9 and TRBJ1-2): DTGVSQNPRHKITKRGQNVTFRCDPISEHNRLYWYRQTLGQGPEFLTYFQNEAQLEKSRLLSDRFSAERPKGSFSTLEIQRTEQGDSAMYLCASSLTGTFNYGYTFGSGTRLTVV.

The CDR3: CASSPGTSPTDTQYF. For the CDR3, the DNA is TGTGCCAGCAGCCCTGGGACTAGCCCCACAGATACGCAGTATTTT. The V gene is TRBV9, the J gene TRBJ2-3, with 9 bases aligning to TRBD2. Germline values: CDR1 SGDLS, CDR2 YYNGEE. Unmatched junction bases numbered 5, after V lost 4 bases and J lost 2 bases. The CDR3 has 15 residues.

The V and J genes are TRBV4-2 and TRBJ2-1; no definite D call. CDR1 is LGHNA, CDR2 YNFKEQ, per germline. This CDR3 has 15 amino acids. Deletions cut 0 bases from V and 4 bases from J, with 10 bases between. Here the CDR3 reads CASSQEVLPYNEQFF. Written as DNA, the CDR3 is TGTGCCAGCAGCCAAGAAGTTCTCCCTTACAATGAGCAGTTCTTC.

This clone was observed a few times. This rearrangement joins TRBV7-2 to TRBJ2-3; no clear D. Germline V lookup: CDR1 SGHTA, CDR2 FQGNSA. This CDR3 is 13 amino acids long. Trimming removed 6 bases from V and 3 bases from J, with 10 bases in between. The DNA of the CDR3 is TGTGCCAGCAGGCCCGACCCTACAGATACGCAGTATTTT. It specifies CASRPDPTDTQYF.

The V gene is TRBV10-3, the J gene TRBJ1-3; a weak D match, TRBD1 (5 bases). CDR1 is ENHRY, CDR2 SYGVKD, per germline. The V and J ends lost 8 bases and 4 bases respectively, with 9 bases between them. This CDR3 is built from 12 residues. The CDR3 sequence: CAIGQGGNTIYF. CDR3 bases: TGTGCCATCGGCCAGGGAGGAAACACCATATATTTT.

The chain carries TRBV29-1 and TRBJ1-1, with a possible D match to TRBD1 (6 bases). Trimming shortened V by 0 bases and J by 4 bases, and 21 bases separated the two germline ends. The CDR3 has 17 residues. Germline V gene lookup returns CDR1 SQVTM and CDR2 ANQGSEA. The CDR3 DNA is TGCAGCGTTGAAGATCCGGGGGCCATCCCTTGGACCACTGAAGCTTTCTTT. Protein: CSVEDPGAIPWTTEAFF.

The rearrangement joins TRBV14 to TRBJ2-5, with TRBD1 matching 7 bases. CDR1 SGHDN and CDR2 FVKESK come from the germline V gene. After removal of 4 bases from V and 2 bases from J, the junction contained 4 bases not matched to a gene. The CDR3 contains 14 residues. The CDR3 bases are TGTGCCAGCAGCCGAGACAGGGTACAAGAGACCCAGTACTTC. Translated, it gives CASSRDRVQETQYF.

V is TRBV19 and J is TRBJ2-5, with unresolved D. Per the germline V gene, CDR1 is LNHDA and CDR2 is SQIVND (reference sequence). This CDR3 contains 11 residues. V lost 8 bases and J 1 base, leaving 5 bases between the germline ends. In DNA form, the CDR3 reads TGTGCCAGTCGGGCCCAAGAGACCCAGTACTTC. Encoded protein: CASRAQETQYF.

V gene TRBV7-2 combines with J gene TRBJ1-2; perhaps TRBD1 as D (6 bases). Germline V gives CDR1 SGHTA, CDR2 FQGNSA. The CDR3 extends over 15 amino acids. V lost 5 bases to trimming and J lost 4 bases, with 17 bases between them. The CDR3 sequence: CASSRLGQPTYGYTF. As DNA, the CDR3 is TGTGCCAGCAGCCGACTTGGACAGCCAACCTATGGCTACACCTTC. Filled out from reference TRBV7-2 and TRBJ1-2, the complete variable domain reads GAGVSQSPSNKVTEKGKDVELRCDPISGHTALYWYRQSLGQGLEFLIYFQGNSAPDKSGLPSDRFSAERTGGSVSTLTIQRTQQEDSAVYLCASSRLGQPTYGYTFGSGTRLTVV.

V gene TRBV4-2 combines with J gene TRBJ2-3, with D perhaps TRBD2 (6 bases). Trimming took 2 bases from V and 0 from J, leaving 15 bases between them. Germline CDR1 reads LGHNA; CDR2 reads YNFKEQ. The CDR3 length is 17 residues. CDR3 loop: CASSQRPGLMSTDTQYF. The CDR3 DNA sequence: TGTGCCAGCAGCCAACGGCCGGGACTCATGAGCACAGATACGCAGTATTTT.

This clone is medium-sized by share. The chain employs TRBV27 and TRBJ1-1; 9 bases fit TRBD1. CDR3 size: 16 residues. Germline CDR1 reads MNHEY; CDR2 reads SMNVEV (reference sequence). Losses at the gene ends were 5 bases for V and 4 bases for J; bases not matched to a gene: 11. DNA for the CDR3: TGTGCCAGCAGTGGGGGACAGGGTCGGTTAGGCACTGAAGCTTTCTTT. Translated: CASSGGQGRLGTEAFF.

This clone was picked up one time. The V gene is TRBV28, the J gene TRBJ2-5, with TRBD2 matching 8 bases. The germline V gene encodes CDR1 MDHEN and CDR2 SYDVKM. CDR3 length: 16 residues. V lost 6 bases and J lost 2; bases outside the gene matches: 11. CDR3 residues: CASSPRGSGGQETQYF. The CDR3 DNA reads TGTGCCAGCAGCCCAAGGGGGAGCGGGGGACAAGAGACCCAGTACTTC.

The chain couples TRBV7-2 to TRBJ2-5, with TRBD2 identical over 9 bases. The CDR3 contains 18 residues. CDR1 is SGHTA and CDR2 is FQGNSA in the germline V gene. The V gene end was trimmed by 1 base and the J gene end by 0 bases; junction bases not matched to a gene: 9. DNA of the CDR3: TGTGCCAGCAGCTTAGGGGTCCTAGCGGGGATAGACCAAGAGACCCAGTACTTC. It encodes CASSLGVLAGIDQETQYF.

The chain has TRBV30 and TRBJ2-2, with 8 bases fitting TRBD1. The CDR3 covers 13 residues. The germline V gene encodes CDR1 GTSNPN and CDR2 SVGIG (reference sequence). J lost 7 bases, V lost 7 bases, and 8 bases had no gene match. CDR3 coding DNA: TGTGCCTTCAGGACAGGGTCAAACGGGGAGCTGTTTTTT. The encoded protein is CAFRTGSNGELFF.

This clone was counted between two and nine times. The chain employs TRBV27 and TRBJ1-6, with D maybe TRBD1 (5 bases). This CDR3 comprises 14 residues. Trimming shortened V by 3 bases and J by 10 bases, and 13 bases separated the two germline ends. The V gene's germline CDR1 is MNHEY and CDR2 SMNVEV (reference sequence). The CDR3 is CASSFREYGSPLHF. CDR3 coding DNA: TGTGCCAGCAGTTTCAGGGAATATGGGTCACCCCTCCACTTT.

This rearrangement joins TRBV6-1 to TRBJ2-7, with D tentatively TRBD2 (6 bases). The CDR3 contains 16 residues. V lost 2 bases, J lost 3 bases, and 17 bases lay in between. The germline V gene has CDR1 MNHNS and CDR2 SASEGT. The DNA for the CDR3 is TGTGCCAGCAGTGAATGGGCCGCGTCGGGAGACTACGAGCAGTACTTC. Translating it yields CASSEWAASGDYEQYF.